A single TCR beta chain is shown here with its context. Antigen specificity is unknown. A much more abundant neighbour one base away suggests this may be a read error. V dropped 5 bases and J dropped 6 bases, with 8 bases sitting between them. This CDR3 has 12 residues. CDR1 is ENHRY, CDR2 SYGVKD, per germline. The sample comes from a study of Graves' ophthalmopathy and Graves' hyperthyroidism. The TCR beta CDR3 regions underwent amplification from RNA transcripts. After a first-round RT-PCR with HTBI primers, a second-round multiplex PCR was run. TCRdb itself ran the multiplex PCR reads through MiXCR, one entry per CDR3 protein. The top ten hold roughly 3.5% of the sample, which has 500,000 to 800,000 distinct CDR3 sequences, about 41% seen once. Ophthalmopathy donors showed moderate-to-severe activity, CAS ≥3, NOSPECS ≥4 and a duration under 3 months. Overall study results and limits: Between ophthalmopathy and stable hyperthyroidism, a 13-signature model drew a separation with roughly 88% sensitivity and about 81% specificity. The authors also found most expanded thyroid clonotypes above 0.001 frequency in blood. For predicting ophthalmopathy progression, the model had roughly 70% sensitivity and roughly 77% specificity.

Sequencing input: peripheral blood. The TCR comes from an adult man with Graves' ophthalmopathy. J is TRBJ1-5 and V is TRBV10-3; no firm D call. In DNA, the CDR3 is TGTGCCATCAGTTACTCGCGTCAGCCCCAGCATTTT. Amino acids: CAISYSRQPQHF.